This TCR beta chain was obtained from a study of metastatic and nonmetastatic thyroid tumors. The CDR3 runs 15 residues. With V trimmed by 1 base and J by 4 bases, 5 bases remained unmatched. CDR1 and CDR2 (germline): MGHRA, YSYEKL. Thyroid surgery took place with no prior treatment in any patient. In the study's own analysis: What underpinned the distant-metastasis classifier for papillary thyroid cancer was the set of CDR3 differences across clinicopathological groups. TCRdb called clones again from the PCR reads with MiXCR. What appears here as the V and J calls and clone size reflects TCRdb's work, not the paper's. Of approximately 25,000 clones listed, 16% are singletons. In this sample, this clone turned up many times.

The receptor was isolated from a male donor with papillary thyroid cancer or a benign thyroid nodule (not recorded which). Some clones in this sample may be carry-over from other donors' samples. The source material was blood. The chain recombines TRBV4-1 with TRBJ2-7; 9 nucleotides line up with TRBD1. CDR3 DNA sequence: TGCGCCAGCAGCCAAGCCGGGACAGGGAAATACGAGCAGTACTTC. It encodes CASSQAGTGKYEQYF.